Sequencing of this T cell receptor beta chain was carried out in a study of blood T cell repertoires in COVID-19. Study summary: Collection of acute and convalescent COVID-19 samples took place in the United States, Italy and Spain. PBMCs, B-cell-depleted T cells, or T cells were the source of the cDNA or gDNA that made up the material.

Original processing methods: Scientists estimated how many nucleated cells there were by amplifying reference gene primers. Assay: immunoSEQ multiplex PCR; the TCRdb copy retains only in-frame clones and omits some. Clone size and the V and J calls come from that table; the DNA yielded D and trimming. This table holds roughly 120,000 clones, almost 80% found once. With V trimmed by 5 bases and J by 0 bases, 7 bases remained unmatched. This CDR3 is built from 16 residues. Germline CDR1 reads SGHVS; CDR2 reads FQNEAQ. What was sequenced was peripheral blood. This receptor was identified in an elderly woman with active or convalescent COVID-19. The V gene is TRBV7-8, the J gene TRBJ2-5; 9 bases fit TRBD1. CDR3 protein: CASSGRTGVYQETQYF. For the CDR3, the DNA is TGTGCCAGCAGCGGACGGACAGGGGTCTACCAAGAGACCCAGTACTTC.